Listed here are 15 T cell receptor beta chains from one sample, sequenced in a study of shared clonotypes between healthy human individuals. Terminally differentiated effector memory CD45RA+ cells were left out of the naive CD8 fraction, which was CD45RO-negative and positively selected for CCR7. Method: immunoSEQ multiplex PCR; TCRdb's copy keeps in-frame clones and lacks some. The sample yields around 2,000,000 clones, around 96% seen once. The sequencing input was naive CD8+ T cells sorted from blood. These receptors were taken from a man between 18 and 29 years old in good health.

The chain carries TRBV29-1 and TRBJ2-5, with a weak D call TRBD2 (5 bases). CDR3 size: 13 residues. Trimming left V 3 bases short and J 5 bases short, with 13 bases between. Germline CDR1 is SQVTM and CDR2 is ANQGSEA. The CDR3 region is CSVDPPGIETQYF. The CDR3 DNA is TGCAGCGTTGACCCCCCGGGGATCGAGACCCAGTACTTC.

The chain carries TRBV28 and TRBJ1-2, with 7 bases matching TRBD1. Germline V gene sequence: CDR1 MDHEN, CDR2 SYDVKM. The CDR3 is made up of 15 amino acids. After removal of 3 bases from V and 7 bases from J, the junction contained 11 bases not matched to a gene. DNA of the CDR3: TGTGCCAGCAGTTTTGGGGAACAGGGGATTACTGGCTACACCTTC. It specifies CASSFGEQGITGYTF.

The CDR3 sequence: CASSEAASGIYNEQFF. The CDR3 DNA sequence: TGTGCCAGCAGTGAAGCTGCTAGCGGGATATACAATGAGCAGTTCTTC. This rearrangement joins TRBV2 to TRBJ2-1; 9 nucleotides agree with TRBD2. Germline V gene sequence: CDR1 SNHLY, CDR2 FYNNEI. The CDR3 runs 16 residues. The junction had 4 bases not matched to a gene; V was cut back by 0 bases and J by 4 bases.

This chain uses TRBV14 with TRBJ2-5; no clear D. This CDR3 has 14 residues. CDR1 is SGHDN and CDR2 is FVKESK in the germline V gene. V was clipped by 1 base and J by 3 bases, with 9 bases between them. The CDR3 region is CASSQVNREETQYF. The CDR3 DNA reads as TGTGCCAGCAGCCAAGTCAACAGAGAAGAGACCCAGTACTTC.

The rearrangement links TRBV6-5 to TRBJ2-7; TRBD2 might be the D (5 bases). CDR3 size: 14 residues. In germline, CDR1 is MNHEY, CDR2 SVGAGI. The V end was cut by 2 bases, the J end by 4 bases, with 12 bases between. In DNA form, the CDR3 reads TGTGCCAGCAGTTACGATCGGGGAGTGTACGAGCAGTACTTC. As protein: CASSYDRGVYEQYF.

V gene TRBV7-9 combines with J gene TRBJ2-3; TRBD2 matches 9 bases. The germline gives CDR1 SEHNR, CDR2 FQNEAQ (reference sequence). This CDR3 comprises 14 residues. The J segment lost 4 bases and the V segment lost 4 bases, leaving 3 bases of the junction unmatched. The CDR3 nucleotides are TGTGCCAGCAGCTCGACTAGCGGATCAGATACGCAGTATTTT. It encodes CASSSTSGSDTQYF.

The chain recombines TRBV5-1 with TRBJ1-1; TRBD1 aligns across 8 bases. Germline V CDR1 and CDR2: SGHRS, YFSETQ. Trimming cost V 4 bases and J 1 base; bases outside gene matches: 6. The CDR3 sequence is 15 residues long. CDR3 amino acids: CASSQTGAGNTEAFF. CDR3 bases: TGCGCCAGCAGCCAGACAGGGGCCGGGAACACTGAAGCTTTCTTT.

Concerning this clone: Other nucleotide sequences in the sample specify the same CDR3. V usage is TRBV19 and J usage is TRBJ2-1, with D possibly matching TRBD2 (5 bases). CDR3 length: 15 residues. Germline V gene lookup returns CDR1 LNHDA and CDR2 SQIVND (reference sequence). Deletions cut 4 bases from V and 0 bases from J, with 10 bases between. The CDR3 nucleotides read TGTGCCAGTAGTAGAGGGCCCAGCTCCTACAATGAGCAGTTCTTC. Translation gives CASSRGPSSYNEQFF.

This chain links TRBV4-3 with TRBJ2-5; 9 positions match TRBD1. The ends lost 4 bases at V and 5 bases at J; junction bases unmatched: 11. Germline assignment: CDR1 LGHNA and CDR2 YSLEER. The CDR3 loop spans 16 amino acids. For the CDR3, the DNA is TGCGCCAGCAGCCGGCTAACAGGGGGCGCAGGGGAGACCCAGTACTTC. This encodes CASSRLTGGAGETQYF.

J is TRBJ2-1 and V is TRBV18, with TRBD2 identical over 7 bases. Germline V gives CDR1 KGHSH, CDR2 LQKENI. With 3 bases clipped from V and 3 bases from J, the junction kept 8 bases outside the gene matches. This CDR3 spans 16 amino acids. CDR3 protein: CASSPLAEIDYNEQFF. CDR3 DNA sequence: TGTGCCAGCTCACCGCTAGCGGAAATTGACTACAATGAGCAGTTCTTC. Together with reference TRBV18 and TRBJ2-1, the CDR3 gives the full variable domain: NAGVMQNPRHLVRRRGQEARLRCSPMKGHSHVYWYRQLPEEGLKFMVYLQKENIIDESGMPKERFSAEFPKEGPSILRIQQVVRGDSAAYFCASSPLAEIDYNEQFFGPGTRLTVL.

The chain combines TRBV4-1 with TRBJ1-2, with D possibly matching TRBD1 (5 bases). Germline lookup yields CDR1 MGHRA and CDR2 YSYEKL. V gave up 0 bases and J gave up 0 bases, with 11 bases separating them. The CDR3 is 16 amino acids. Here the CDR3 DNA reads TGCGCCAGCAGCCAAGAACCAGGGTGGGCTAACTATGGCTACACCTTC. This encodes CASSQEPGWANYGYTF.

The V and J genes are TRBV21-1 and TRBJ1-2; the D segment call TRBD1 is taken from the table without a DNA check. TRBV21-1 is an annotated pseudogene. CDR3 length: 15 amino acids. For the CDR3, the DNA is TGTGCCAGCAGGATGACAGGGCCCCCTTCATATGGCTACACCTTC. As protein: CASRMTGPPSYGYTF.

The rearrangement uses TRBV4-3 and TRBJ1-1, with D perhaps TRBD1 (5 bases). The germline V and J ends were trimmed by 1 base and 7 bases, with 13 bases remaining between them. This CDR3 spans 14 amino acids. CDR1 and CDR2 (germline): LGHNA, YSLEER. The CDR3 DNA reads as TGCGCCAGCAGCCAAGCTGAGGGGCATAGTGAAGCTTTCTTT. Its translation: CASSQAEGHSEAFF.

V gene TRBV27 combines with J gene TRBJ2-7; 8 bases line up with TRBD1. CDR1 is MNHEY and CDR2 is SMNVEV in the germline V gene (reference sequence). V gave up 6 bases and J gave up 3 bases; unmatched junction bases: 7. This CDR3 contains 14 residues. The CDR3 nucleotides read TGTGCCAGCAGCCCGACAGGGGAAGACTACGAGCAGTACTTC. Protein product: CASSPTGEDYEQYF.

The V gene is TRBV9, the J gene TRBJ2-1; 7 bases are shared with TRBD1. CDR3 length: 14 residues. Trimming took 0 bases from V and 7 from J; bases not matched to a gene: 4. Per germline, CDR1 SGDLS and CDR2 YYNGEE. CDR3 region: CASSVAPGQNEQFF. For the CDR3, the DNA is TGTGCCAGCAGCGTAGCCCCGGGACAGAATGAGCAGTTCTTC.